This TCR beta chain was documented in a study of metastatic and nonmetastatic thyroid tumors. Regarding the study as a whole: In both blood and tumor samples, TCR beta diversity was reported significantly higher for malignant than benign nodules.

On this clone itself: The antigen remains unidentified.

The V gene's germline CDR1 is SGHAT and CDR2 FQNNGV. The CDR3 is made up of 13 amino acids. V dropped 5 bases and J dropped 5; count of bases not matched to a gene: 3. Each patient went into thyroid surgery without having received any treatment. TCRdb reprocessed the PCR reads using MiXCR. The sample lists about 15,000 clones; roughly a fifth were seen once. V usage is TRBV11-2 and J usage is TRBJ1-1, with 9 bases matching TRBD1. The receptor comes from a female donor with papillary thyroid cancer or a benign thyroid nodule (not recorded which). Some clones in this sample may be carry-over from other donors' samples. Sequenced sample: blood. The chain's CDR3 is CASSLDRGTEAFF. The CDR3 DNA sequence: TGTGCCAGCAGCCTTGACAGGGGGACTGAAGCTTTCTTT. Full variable domain (remainder filled in from reference TRBV11-2 and TRBJ1-1): EAGVAQSPRYKIIEKRQSVAFWCNPISGHATLYWYQQILGQGPKLLIQFQNNGVVDDSQLPKDRFSAERLKGVDSTLKIQPAKLEDSAVYLCASSLDRGTEAFFGQGTRLTVV.